This T cell receptor (beta chain) appears in the sequencing data of a study of shared clonotypes between healthy human individuals. Data came from immunoSEQ multiplex PCR; TCRdb stores just in-frame clones and leaves some out. The sample holds around 580,000 clones, roughly 98% seen once. CD8 cells regarded as naive lacked CD45RO, were positively chosen for CCR7, and omitted terminally differentiated effector memory CD45RA+ cells. Germline assignment: CDR1 SEHNR and CDR2 FQNEAQ (reference sequence). There are 16 residues in the CDR3. J lost 2 bases, V lost 5 bases, and 9 bases had no gene match. The specimen sequenced was naive CD8+ T cells sorted from blood. The V gene is TRBV7-9, the J gene TRBJ2-1; TRBD1 matches at 7 bases. The source is a young man in good health. CDR3 protein: CASSDTTGAPYNEQFF. In DNA, the CDR3 is TGTGCCAGCAGCGATACAACAGGGGCCCCCTACAATGAGCAGTTCTTC.